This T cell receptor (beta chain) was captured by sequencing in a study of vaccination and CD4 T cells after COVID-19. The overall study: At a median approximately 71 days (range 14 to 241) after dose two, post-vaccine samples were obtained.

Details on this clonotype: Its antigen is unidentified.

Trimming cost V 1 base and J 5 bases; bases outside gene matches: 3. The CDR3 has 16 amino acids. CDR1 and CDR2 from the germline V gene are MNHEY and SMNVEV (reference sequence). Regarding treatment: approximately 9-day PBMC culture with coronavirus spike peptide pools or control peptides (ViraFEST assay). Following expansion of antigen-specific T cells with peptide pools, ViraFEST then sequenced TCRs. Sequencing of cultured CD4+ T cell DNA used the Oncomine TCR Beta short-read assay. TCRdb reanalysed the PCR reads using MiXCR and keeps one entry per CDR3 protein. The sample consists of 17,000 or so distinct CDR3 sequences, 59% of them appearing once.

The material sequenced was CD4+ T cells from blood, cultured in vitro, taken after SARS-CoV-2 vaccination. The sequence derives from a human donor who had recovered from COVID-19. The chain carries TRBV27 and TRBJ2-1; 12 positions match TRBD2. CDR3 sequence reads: CASSLYLAGGNNEQFF. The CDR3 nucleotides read TGTGCCAGCAGTTTATATCTAGCGGGGGGGAACAATGAGCAGTTCTTC.